This TCR beta chain was observed in a study of cytomegalovirus exposure and HLA in healthy donors (dated by TCRdb to between 2016 and 2019). Study-level background: According to an earlier analysis of 587 of the donors, some 180 million T cells yielded roughly 110 million unique TCR beta sequences and 276 Gb of sequence data. Roughly 300 gigabases of sequencing data and approximately 80 million unique TCR sequences were included in an early release covering roughly 600 HLA-typed donors. Of the 300 to 500 genotyped donors, more than 75% were placed in the genetic ancestry cluster associated with self-reported Caucasian donors. The study aimed to test whether signatures of past pathogen exposure could be identified by cataloging public T cell receptors. The T cell repertoires of around 670 subjects were profiled by immunosequencing and related to cytomegalovirus serostatus. A separate validation cohort of approximately 130 different subjects was used in addition to the roughly 620-subject first cohort. High-throughput TCR immunosequencing, statistical association of individual TCRs with disease status, and machine learning were combined to predict cytomegalovirus infection status. A later analysis re-examined previously published TCR beta repertoires from about 700 donors and added high-resolution HLA genotyping to investigate patterns of TCR occurrence. Rather than using new phenotypic data, the later analysis identified candidate immune exposures from TCR beta sequences and from how often those sequences occurred across donors. An earlier analysis of around 540 of the donors applied high-throughput TCR beta sequencing to assess whether each TCR beta V gene segment acted as functional or pseudogenic. Donor age, sex, ethnicity and CMV serostatus were compiled together with the repertoire data. A later genetic analysis took genome-wide SNP genotypes for about 65% of the 666 donors and used that subset as a discovery cohort. All discovery cohort repertoires had been generated on a single sequencing platform. HLA typing included class I and class II loci at four-digit resolution. Typing coverage varied by locus: 629-630 donors for A, B, C, DRB1 and DQB1; some 520 for DQA1; more than 600 for DPA1; fewer than 480 for DPB1. About five DR-DQ haplotypes were treated as single units for association and clustering because of strong linkage in the cohort. Among several hundred genotyped donors of the cohort, an average of approximately 220,000 unique TCR beta nucleotide sequences was sequenced per donor, of which 15% to 20% were non-productive.

Overall results and qualifications from the work: The classifier was reported to diagnose cytomegalovirus status with high specificity and sensitivity in both the original and validation cohorts. Because counts were too low, roughly 18 rarely observed V segments, including chromosome 9 orphons, were left out of the earlier analysis of a few hundred of the donors. A further reported finding was that TCR beta sequences accurately predicted the HLA-A and HLA-B alleles for most subjects in the first cohort. The cohort was sequenced for TCR beta chains only, and without alpha or paired-chain data the features that could be detected were limited. In a later analysis, HLA-associated TCR beta chains showed more clonal expansion and lower generation probabilities than non-associated chains that were equally common. In a later genetic analysis, fewer N-insertions in productive TCRs were reported among donors in an Asian-associated ancestry cluster than the roughly 670-donor mean. In the study, approximately 150 TCR beta chains were listed as associated with cytomegalovirus. Several of the top co-occurrence clusters appeared to be linked to parvovirus B19, influenza, CMV and Epstein-Barr virus, according to a later analysis. Presence/absence analyses assumed roughly uniform sequencing depth across donors, an assumption that may not hold. In a later genetic analysis, a missense DCLRE1C variant was associated with V-gene and J-gene trimming of TCR beta chains, and the association was replicated in an independent cohort. Because the 87-base-pair reads could not distinguish some IMGT-functional V segments, including TRBV6-2 and TRBV6-3, those segments were excluded. CMV serostatus was the only immune exposure information available for the cohort. Assigning TCR associations to individual alleles was difficult when HLA alleles, especially DR and DQ, strongly co-occurred. An earlier analysis of around 600 of the donors showed that most TCR beta V segments appeared in productive rearrangements either about 87% or about 30% of the time, which broadly matched IMGT annotations. Most TCR sequences were seen in very few donors, while some public TCRs were found in many individuals. Specific HLA alleles were associated with 16,951 TCR beta sequences at a false discovery rate of 0.05 in a later analysis. A later analysis found that TCR association rates varied across HLA loci, with DRB1 alleles showing the most associated TCRs and HLA-C alleles the fewest. A later analysis found that most CMV-associated TCR beta chains appeared HLA-restricted, with HLA associations seemingly driven largely by CMV exposure. The authors suggested that the approach could potentially be generalized to other disease states and immunological phenotypes. A cluster of highly shared sequence variants was judged likely to represent a technical artifact of the sequencing pipeline. Linkage disequilibrium might explain the correlated functional status among segregating V segments, but an unknown experimental factor could not be ruled out. In vitro tests confirmed that a few of the cytomegalovirus-associated TCR beta chains recognize cytomegalovirus antigens. HLA typing was unavailable for some donors at each locus, so association tests used only the typed subset.

The cohort consisted of fewer than 700 healthy bone marrow donors. All cohort members were sampled while nominally healthy, although unrecorded immune exposures were likely present. The donor tested CMV seropositive and was one of the 289 seropositive cohort members. A peripheral blood sample was provided by each donor, and peripheral blood mononuclear cells were used for TCR beta sequencing. Genomic DNA extraction from the blood cell samples was performed with the Qiagen DNeasy Blood Extraction Kit. Deletion took 4 bases off V and 7 bases off J, with a span of 14 bases between the germline ends. The CDR3 runs 13 amino acids, cysteine and phenylalanine included. The kept DNA is CDR3 alone, 39 bases in frame from the first base. Per the germline V gene (reference sequence), SGHNT is the CDR1 and YYREEE is the CDR2. Library construction relied on the immunoSEQ multiplex PCR assay. A mixture of 60 forward primers for TCR Vbeta segments and 13 reverse primers for TCR Jbeta segments was used in the multiplex PCR. The CDR3 region of rearranged TCR beta genes was amplified from genomic DNA by a multiplex PCR assay. The Illumina HiSeq System was used to sequence the amplified TCR beta libraries as 87-base-pair reads. The source study handled its data this way. A later analysis counted tens of millions of unique TCR beta chains across the 550 to 750 repertoires, and some 11 million of these chains were shared by at least two donors. A nearest-neighbor algorithm error-corrected the raw reads and collapsed the reads into unique sequences, merging closely related sequences to remove PCR and sequencing errors. To assign V, D and J gene segments, CDR3 sequences were aligned to IMGT reference sequences. Each retained sequence needed at least a six-nucleotide match to both a V gene segment and a J gene segment. Rearrangements were called productive when the CDR3 lacked stop codons and stayed in frame with V and J; all others were non-productive. Following IMGT convention, CDR3 was defined as the stretch from the second conserved V-encoded cysteine up to the conserved J-encoded phenylalanine. Sequences without an unambiguous match to a single V gene segment were excluded from the earlier analysis of almost 600 of the donors. In an earlier analysis of a few hundred of the donors, V segments were called functional above 56.7% productive rearrangements and were called segregating when the between-donor standard deviation exceeded 5%. To diagnose cytomegalovirus status from the catalog of TCR beta chain sequences, a statistical classification framework was built. In a later analysis, TCR nucleotide sequences were compared against IMGT/GENE-DB human TR gene sequences so that V and J genes could be assigned. A later analysis assigned CDR3 sequences and most-parsimonious VDJ recombination scenarios with the TCRdist pipeline. In a later analysis, every TCR beta chain was defined by the combination of its CDR3 amino acid sequence and its V-gene family, and reads without a unique V-gene family were dropped. As a way to deal with suspected cross-contamination and a sequencing artifact, a later analysis dropped approximately 590 nucleotide sequences that were highly shared and had low generation probability. A later analysis calculated a clonal expansion index for each public chain from normalized within-repertoire ranks of inferred template counts. Generation probabilities in a later analysis came from a VDJ recombination model fitted to out-of-frame rearrangements, and those results were checked against IGoR. In a later analysis, TCR-TCR, TCR-HLA and TCR-CMV co-occurrence was scored with hypergeometric tests, and a repertoire-size bias correction was applied to TCR pairs. To estimate false discovery rates, a later analysis permuted the HLA or CMV assignments 20 times. In a later analysis, co-occurring TCRs were grouped using DBSCAN, with TCRdist sequence similarity added in when clustering inside HLA-allele-positive subsets. For co-occurrence clustering, repertoires with fewer than 30,000 or more than 120,000 public chains were excluded, along with four to six repertoires with anomalous nucleotide sharing. In its TCRdb copy, this immuneACCESS table keeps in-frame sequences only and misses some clones. Where compared with another copy, unresolved V genes explain less than half of these, and the others have no known cause. V and J calls and clone size are as listed in that table; D and trimming were resolved from the DNA. The sample includes fewer than 250,000 clones, with more than 75% observed a single time. The ten largest clonotypes hold roughly 3.6% of the sample.

Regarding this clone: It lacks a known antigen. Per-base quality was not reported, and no clone a single base away is much larger than it.

Recombination joined TRBV5-4 with TRBJ2-5, with TRBD2 as a weak D call on 6 bases. The receptor's source is a man aged 35-49 years in good health and CMV-seropositive. The sample taken for sequencing was PBMCs. The nucleotide sequence is given as TGTGCCAGCAGCCTCCGGGGACTGGGGACCCAGTACTTC. This codes for CASSLRGLGTQYF. When the CDR3 is completed using the reference TRBV5-4 and TRBJ2-5 genes on either side, the full variable domain is ETGVTQSPTHLIKTRGQQVTLRCSSQSGHNTVSWYQQALGQGPQFIFQYYREEENGRGNFPPRFSGLQFPNYSSELNVNALELDDSALYLCASSLRGLGTQYFGPGTRLLVL.